This T cell receptor beta chain is from a study of T cell changes during pregnancy in multiple sclerosis. Sequenced by immunoSEQ multiplex PCR; TCRdb stores in-frame clones only, minus some. The sample has 50,000 or so clones, around 93% seen once. CDR1 is MNHEY and CDR2 is SVGAGI in the germline V gene. This CDR3 contains 14 residues. The V end lost 2 bases, the J end lost 7 bases, and 11 bases lay between the germline ends. In its sample, this clone was seen once. The sample in question was peripheral blood, obtained in the second trimester of pregnancy. The rearrangement uses TRBV6-5 and TRBJ1-4, with D unresolved. The clonotype originates from a female donor with multiple sclerosis, enrolled in a pregnancy study. The CDR3 bases are TGTGCCAGCAGTTACGTGGAGGGTCGTGAAAAACTGTTTTTT. It is translated as CASSYVEGREKLFF.